The text below deals with one TCR beta chain. Only in-frame clones appear in the TCRdb table, and some are missing; sequencing was by immunoSEQ multiplex PCR. The data contain hundreds of thousands of clones, 85% of them singletons. The record originates from a study of blood T cell repertoires in COVID-19. The germline V gene encodes CDR1 LGHDT and CDR2 YNNKEL (reference sequence). V was pared by 1 base and J by 1 base, with 5 bases between. This CDR3 spans 14 amino acids. This receptor was identified in a man aged 35 to 55 who had recovered from COVID-19. The sample consisted of PBMCs or T cells enriched from blood (not recorded which). This sequence joins TRBV3-1 (or the pseudogene TRBV3-2) and TRBJ1-5; no firm D call. In DNA form, the CDR3 reads TGTGCCAGCAGCCAAGTACAGAGCAATCAGCCCCAGCATTTT. Translating it yields CASSQVQSNQPQHF.